The TCR beta chain described here comes from a study of technical replicates of blood from a few donors. J was trimmed by 7 bases and V by 6 bases; bases with no gene match: 6. Germline CDR1 MGHDK, CDR2 SYGVNS. This CDR3 spans 14 amino acids. TCRdb's copy holds only in-frame clones and misses some; the assay was immunoSEQ multiplex PCR. The table shows about 66,000 clones, with around nine tenths occurring only once. This rearrangement joins TRBV25-1 to TRBJ1-6; 7 bases are a match to TRBD1. The receptor's source is a human donor in good health. Some clones in this sample may be carry-over from other donors' samples. The sequenced sample was PBMCs. The CDR3, as DNA: TGTGCCAGCAGCCCGGGACAGTGGAATTCACCCCTCCACTTT. As protein: CASSPGQWNSPLHF.